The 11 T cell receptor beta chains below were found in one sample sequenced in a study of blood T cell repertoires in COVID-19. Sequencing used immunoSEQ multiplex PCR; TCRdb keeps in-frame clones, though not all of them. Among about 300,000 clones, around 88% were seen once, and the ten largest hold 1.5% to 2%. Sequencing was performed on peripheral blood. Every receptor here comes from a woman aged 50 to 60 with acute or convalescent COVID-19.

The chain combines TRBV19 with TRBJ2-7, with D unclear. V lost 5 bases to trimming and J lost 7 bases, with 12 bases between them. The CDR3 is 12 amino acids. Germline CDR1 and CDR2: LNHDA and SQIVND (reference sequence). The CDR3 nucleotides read TGTGCCAGTAGTTCCGGGTTGGAGGAGCAGTACTTC. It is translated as CASSSGLEEQYF.

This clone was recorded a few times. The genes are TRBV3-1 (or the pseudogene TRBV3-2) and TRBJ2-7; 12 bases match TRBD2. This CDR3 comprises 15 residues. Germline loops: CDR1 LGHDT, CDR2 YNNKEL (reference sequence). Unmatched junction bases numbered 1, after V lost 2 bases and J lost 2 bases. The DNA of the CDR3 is TGTGCCAGCAGCCAACGACTAGCGGGAGCCTACGAGCAGTACTTC. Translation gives CASSQRLAGAYEQYF.

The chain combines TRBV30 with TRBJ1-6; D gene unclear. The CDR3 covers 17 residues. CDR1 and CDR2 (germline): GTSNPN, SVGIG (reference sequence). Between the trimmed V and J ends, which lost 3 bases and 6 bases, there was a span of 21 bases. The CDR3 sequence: CAWSKVWPLFANSPLHF. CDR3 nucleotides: TGTGCCTGGAGCAAAGTTTGGCCCCTTTTCGCTAATTCACCCCTCCACTTT.

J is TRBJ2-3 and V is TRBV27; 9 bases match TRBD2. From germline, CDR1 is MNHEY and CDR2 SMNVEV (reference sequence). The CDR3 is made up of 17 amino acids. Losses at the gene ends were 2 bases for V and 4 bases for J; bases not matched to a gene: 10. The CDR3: CASSLVGAGGLPDTQYF. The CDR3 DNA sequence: TGTGCCAGCAGTTTAGTCGGAGCGGGAGGTCTCCCAGATACGCAGTATTTT.

The chain's CDR3 is CASSPGGKGYEQYF. The CDR3, as DNA: TGTGCCAGCAGCCCCGGGGGTAAGGGCTACGAGCAGTACTTC. The chain combines TRBV3-1 (or the pseudogene TRBV3-2) with TRBJ2-7, with D possibly TRBD2 on 6 matching bases. CDR1 and CDR2 from the germline V gene are LGHDT and YNNKEL (reference sequence). This CDR3 spans 14 amino acids. The V end was cut by 4 bases, the J end by 3 bases, with 13 bases between.

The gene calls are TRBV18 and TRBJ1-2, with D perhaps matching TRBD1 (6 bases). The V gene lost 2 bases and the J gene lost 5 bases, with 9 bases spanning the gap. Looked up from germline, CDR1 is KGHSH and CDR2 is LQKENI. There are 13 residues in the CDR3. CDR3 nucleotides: TGTGCCAGCTCACCAAGGACAGTGTATGGCTACACCTTC. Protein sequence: CASSPRTVYGYTF.

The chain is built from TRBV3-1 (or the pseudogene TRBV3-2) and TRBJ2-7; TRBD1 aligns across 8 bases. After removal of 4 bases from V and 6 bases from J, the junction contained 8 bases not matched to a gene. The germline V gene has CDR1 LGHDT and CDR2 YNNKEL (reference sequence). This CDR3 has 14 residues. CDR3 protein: CASSPLTGAGEQYF. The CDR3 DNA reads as TGTGCCAGCAGCCCCCTGACAGGGGCCGGCGAGCAGTACTTC.

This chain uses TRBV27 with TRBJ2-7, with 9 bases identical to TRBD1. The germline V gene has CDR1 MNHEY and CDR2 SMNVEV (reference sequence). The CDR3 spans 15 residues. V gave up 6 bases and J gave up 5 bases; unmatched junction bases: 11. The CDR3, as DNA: TGTGCCAGCAGCCGGGACAGGGTTCGGGCGAACGAGCAGTACTTC. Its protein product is CASSRDRVRANEQYF.

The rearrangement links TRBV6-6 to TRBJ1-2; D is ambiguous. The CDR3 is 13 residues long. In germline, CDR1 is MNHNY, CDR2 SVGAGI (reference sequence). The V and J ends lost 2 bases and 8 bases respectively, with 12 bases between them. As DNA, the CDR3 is TGTGCCAGCAGTTACCGGCCCTCTAGCGGCTACACCTTC. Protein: CASSYRPSSGYTF.

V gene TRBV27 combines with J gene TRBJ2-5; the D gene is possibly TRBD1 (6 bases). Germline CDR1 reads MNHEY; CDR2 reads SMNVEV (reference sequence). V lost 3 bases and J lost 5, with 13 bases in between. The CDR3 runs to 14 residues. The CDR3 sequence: CASSFLTGRETQYF. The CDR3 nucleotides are TGTGCCAGCAGTTTCCTGACAGGACGGGAGACCCAGTACTTC.

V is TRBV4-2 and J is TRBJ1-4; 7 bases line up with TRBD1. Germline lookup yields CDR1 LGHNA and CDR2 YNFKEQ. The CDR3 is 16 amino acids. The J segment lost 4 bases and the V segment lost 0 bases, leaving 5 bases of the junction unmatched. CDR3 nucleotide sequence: TGTGCCAGCAGCCAAGATTCGGGACAGATTAATGAAAAACTGTTTTTT. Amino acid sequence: CASSQDSGQINEKLFF.